This TCR beta chain was obtained from a study of Graves' ophthalmopathy and Graves' hyperthyroidism. Findings and limits, study-wide: Sensitivity of over 60% and specificity of 72% to 80% were achieved by the model that predicted ophthalmopathy progression. Blood repertoires reportedly contained most expanded thyroid clonotypes above 0.001 frequency.

PBMCs were obtained from about 9.4 ml of fresh peripheral blood. This clonotype was recorded once. What it binds is unknown. The CDR3 consists of 13 residues. Germline V gene lookup returns CDR1 SEHNR and CDR2 FQNEAQ (reference sequence). V gave up 6 bases and J gave up 6 bases, with 14 bases separating them. Amplified material comprised TCR beta CDR3 regions derived from RNA transcripts. Scientists carried out first-round RT-PCR using HTBI primers and then a second-round multiplex PCR. TCRdb reprocessed the multiplex PCR reads via MiXCR and lists one record per CDR3 protein. Among hundreds of thousands of distinct CDR3 sequences listed, 40% were seen once.

The chain couples TRBV7-9 to TRBJ1-2, with D hard to call. This receptor was identified in an adult man with Graves' ophthalmopathy. Sequencing input: peripheral blood. The CDR3 region is CASRSLGRDGYTF. The DNA for the CDR3 is TGTGCCAGCAGGAGCCTTGGGCGCGATGGCTACACCTTC.